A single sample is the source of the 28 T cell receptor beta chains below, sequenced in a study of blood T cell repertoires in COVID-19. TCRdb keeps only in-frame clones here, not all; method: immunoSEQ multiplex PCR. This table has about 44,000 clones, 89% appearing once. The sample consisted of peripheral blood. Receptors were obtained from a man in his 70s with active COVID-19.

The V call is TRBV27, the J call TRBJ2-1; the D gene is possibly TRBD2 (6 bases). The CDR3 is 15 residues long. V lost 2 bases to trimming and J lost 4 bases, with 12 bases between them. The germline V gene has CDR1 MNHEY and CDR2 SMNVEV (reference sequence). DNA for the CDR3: TGTGCCAGCAGTTTAGGGCTAGCGTCTTACAATGAGCAGTTCTTC. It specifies CASSLGLASYNEQFF.

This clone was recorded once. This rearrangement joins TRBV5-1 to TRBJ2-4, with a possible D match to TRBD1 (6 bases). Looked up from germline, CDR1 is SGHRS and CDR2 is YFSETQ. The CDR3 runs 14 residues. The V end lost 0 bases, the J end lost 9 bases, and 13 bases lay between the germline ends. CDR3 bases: TGCGCCAGCAGCTTGGCCCAACAAGGGGGCATTCAGTACTTC. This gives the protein CASSLAQQGGIQYF.

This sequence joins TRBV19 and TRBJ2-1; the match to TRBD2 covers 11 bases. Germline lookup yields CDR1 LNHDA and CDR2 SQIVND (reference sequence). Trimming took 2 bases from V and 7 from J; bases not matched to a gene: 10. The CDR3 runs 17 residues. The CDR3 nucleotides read TGTGCCAGTAGTATAAGGGGAGCTAGCGGGGGGTTAAATGAGCAGTTCTTC. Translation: CASSIRGASGGLNEQFF.

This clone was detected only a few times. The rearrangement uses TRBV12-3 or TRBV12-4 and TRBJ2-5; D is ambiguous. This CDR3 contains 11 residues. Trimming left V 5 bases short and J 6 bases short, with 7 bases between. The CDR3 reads CASSPLQTQYF. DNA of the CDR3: TGTGCCAGCAGTCCCCTCCAGACCCAGTACTTC.

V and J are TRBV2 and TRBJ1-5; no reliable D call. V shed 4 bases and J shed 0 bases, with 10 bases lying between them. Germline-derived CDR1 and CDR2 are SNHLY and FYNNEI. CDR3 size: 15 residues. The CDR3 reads CASSVVAGSNQPQHF. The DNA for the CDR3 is TGTGCCAGCAGTGTCGTCGCGGGTAGCAATCAGCCCCAGCATTTT.

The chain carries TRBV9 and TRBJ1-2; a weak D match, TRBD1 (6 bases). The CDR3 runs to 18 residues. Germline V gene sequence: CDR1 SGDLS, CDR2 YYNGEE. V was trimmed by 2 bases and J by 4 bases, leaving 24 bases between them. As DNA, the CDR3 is TGTGCCAGCAGCGTTGGTAGTTTTACAGGGAGTTGGGTCTATGGCTACACCTTC. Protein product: CASSVGSFTGSWVYGYTF.

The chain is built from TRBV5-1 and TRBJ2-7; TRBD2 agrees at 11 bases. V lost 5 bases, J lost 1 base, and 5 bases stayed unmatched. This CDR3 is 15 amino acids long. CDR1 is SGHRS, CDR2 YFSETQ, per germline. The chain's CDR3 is CASRGGLAASYEQYF. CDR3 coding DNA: TGCGCCAGCAGGGGGGGACTAGCGGCTTCCTACGAGCAGTACTTC.

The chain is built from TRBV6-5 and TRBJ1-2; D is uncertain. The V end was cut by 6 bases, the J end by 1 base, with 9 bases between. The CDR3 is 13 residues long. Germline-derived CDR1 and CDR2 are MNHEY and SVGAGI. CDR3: CASRPTDNYGYTF. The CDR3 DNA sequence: TGTGCCAGCAGACCGACTGATAACTATGGCTACACCTTC.

The CDR3 DNA sequence: TGTGCCAGTAATCAAGCGGGGGGGAGCACAGATACGCAGTATTTT. Amino acids: CASNQAGGSTDTQYF. The chain recombines TRBV19 with TRBJ2-3, with 10 bases that match TRBD2. V shed 7 bases, J shed 0 bases, and the junction held 4 bases outside the gene matches. In germline, CDR1 is LNHDA, CDR2 SQIVND (reference sequence). The CDR3 length is 15 residues.

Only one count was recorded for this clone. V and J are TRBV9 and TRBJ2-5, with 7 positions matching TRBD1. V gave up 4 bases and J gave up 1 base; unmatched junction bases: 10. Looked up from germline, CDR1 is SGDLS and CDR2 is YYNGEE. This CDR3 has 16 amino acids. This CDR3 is CASSLSRDRLQETQYF. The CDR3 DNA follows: TGTGCCAGCAGCCTATCCAGGGACAGACTCCAAGAGACCCAGTACTTC. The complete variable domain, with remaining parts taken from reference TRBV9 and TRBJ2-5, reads DSGVTQTPKHLITATGQRVTLRCSPRSGDLSVYWYQQSLDQGLQFLIQYYNGEERAKGNILERFSAQQFPDLHSELNLSSLELGDSALYFCASSLSRDRLQETQYFGPGTRLLVL.

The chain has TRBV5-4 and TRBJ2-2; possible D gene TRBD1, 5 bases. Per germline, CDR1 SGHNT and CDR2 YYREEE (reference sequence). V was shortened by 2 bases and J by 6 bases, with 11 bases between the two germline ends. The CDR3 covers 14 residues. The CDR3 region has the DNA TGTGCCAGCAGCTTTCAAGGGGCCCCCGGGGAGCTGTTTTTT. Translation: CASSFQGAPGELFF. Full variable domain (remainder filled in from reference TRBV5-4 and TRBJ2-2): ETGVTQSPTHLIKTRGQQVTLRCSSQSGHNTVSWYQQALGQGPQFIFQYYREEENGRGNFPPRFSGLQFPNYSSELNVNALELDDSALYLCASSFQGAPGELFFGEGSRLTVL.

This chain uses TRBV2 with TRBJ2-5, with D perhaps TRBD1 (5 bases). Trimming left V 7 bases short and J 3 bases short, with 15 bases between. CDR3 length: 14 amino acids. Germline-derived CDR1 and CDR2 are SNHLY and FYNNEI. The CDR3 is CASTLGAEEETQYF. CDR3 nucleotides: TGTGCCAGCACCCTTGGGGCAGAAGAAGAGACCCAGTACTTC. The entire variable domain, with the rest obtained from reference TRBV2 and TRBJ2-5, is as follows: EPEVTQTPSHQVTQMGQEVILRCVPISNHLYFYWYRQILGQKVEFLVSFYNNEISEKSEIFDDQFSVERPDGSNFTLKIRSTKLEDSAMYFCASTLGAEEETQYFGPGTRLLVL.

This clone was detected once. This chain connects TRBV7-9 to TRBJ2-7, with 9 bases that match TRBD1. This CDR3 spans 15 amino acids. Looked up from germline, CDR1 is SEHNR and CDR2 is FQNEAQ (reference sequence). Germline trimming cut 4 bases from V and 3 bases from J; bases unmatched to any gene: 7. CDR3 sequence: CASSSVRDRVYEQYF. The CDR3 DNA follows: TGTGCCAGCAGCTCGGTTCGGGACAGGGTCTACGAGCAGTACTTC.

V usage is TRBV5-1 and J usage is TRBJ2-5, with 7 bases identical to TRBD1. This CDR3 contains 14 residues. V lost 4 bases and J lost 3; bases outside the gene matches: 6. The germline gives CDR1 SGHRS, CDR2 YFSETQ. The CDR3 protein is CASSSAQGEETQYF. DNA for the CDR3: TGCGCCAGCAGCAGCGCCCAGGGGGAAGAGACCCAGTACTTC.

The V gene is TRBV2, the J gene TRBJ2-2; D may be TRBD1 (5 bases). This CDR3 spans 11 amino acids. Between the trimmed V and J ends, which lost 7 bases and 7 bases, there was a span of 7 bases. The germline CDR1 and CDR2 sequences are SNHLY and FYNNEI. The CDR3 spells CASKGLGELFF. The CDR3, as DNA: TGTGCCAGCAAGGGGCTCGGGGAGCTGTTTTTT.

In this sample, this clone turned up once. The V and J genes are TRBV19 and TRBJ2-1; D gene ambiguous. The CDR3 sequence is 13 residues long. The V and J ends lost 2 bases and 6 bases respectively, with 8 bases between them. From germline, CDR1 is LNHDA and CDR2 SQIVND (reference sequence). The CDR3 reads CASSISLGNEQFF. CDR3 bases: TGTGCCAGTAGTATATCCCTAGGCAATGAGCAGTTCTTC.

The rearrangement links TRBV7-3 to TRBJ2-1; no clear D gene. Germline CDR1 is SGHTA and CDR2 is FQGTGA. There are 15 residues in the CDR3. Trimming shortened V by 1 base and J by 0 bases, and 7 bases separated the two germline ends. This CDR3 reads CASSLRALSYNEQFF. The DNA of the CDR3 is TGTGCCAGCAGCTTAAGGGCGCTCTCCTACAATGAGCAGTTCTTC.

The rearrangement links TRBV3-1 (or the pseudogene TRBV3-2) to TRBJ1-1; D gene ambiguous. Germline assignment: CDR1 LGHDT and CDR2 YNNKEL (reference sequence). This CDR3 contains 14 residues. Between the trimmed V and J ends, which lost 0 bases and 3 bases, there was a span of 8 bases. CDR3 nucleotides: TGTGCCAGCAGCCAAGAATCCGGGTACACTGAAGCTTTCTTT. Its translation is CASSQESGYTEAFF.

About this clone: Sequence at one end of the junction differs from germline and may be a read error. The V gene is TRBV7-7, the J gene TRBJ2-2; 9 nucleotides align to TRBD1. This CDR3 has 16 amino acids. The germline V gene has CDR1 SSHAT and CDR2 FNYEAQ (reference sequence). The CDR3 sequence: CASSLAPGQGVGELFF. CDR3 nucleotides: TGTGCTAGCAGCTTAGCTCCGGGACAGGGCGTCGGGGAGCTGTTTTTT.

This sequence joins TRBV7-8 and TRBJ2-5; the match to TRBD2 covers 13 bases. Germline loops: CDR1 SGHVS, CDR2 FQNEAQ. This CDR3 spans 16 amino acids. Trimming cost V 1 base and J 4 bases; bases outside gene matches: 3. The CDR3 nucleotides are TGTGCCAGCAGCTTAGGGACTAGCGGGGGTGCAGAGACCCAGTACTTC. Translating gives CASSLGTSGGAETQYF. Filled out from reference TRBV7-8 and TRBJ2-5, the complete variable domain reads GAGVSQSPRYKVAKRGQDVALRCDPISGHVSLFWYQQALGQGPEFLTYFQNEAQLDKSGLPSDRFFAERPEGSVSTLKIQRTQQEDSAVYLCASSLGTSGGAETQYFGPGTRLLVL.

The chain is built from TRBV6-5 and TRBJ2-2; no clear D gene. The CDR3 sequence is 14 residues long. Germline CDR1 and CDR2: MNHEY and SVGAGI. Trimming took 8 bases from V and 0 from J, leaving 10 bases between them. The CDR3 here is CASRRSTNTGELFF. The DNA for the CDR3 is TGTGCCAGCCGTAGATCGACGAACACCGGGGAGCTGTTTTTT.

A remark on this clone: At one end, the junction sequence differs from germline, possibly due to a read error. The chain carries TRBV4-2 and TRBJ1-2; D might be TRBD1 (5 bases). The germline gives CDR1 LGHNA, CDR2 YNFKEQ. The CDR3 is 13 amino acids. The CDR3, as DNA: TGTGCCAGCAGCCAAGATGTCAGGGAAAGCTATACCTTC. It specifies CASSQDVRESYTF.

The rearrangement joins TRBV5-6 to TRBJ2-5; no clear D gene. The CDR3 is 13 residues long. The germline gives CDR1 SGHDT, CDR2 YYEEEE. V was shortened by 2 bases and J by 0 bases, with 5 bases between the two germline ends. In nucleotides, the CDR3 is TGTGCCAGCAGCTTCGACTACCAAGAGACCCAGTACTTC. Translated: CASSFDYQETQYF.

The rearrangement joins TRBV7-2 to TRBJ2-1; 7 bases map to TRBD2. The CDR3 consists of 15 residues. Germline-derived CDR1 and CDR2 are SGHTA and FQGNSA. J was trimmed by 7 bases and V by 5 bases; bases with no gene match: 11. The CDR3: CASSPPSGAGNEQFF. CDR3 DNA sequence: TGTGCCAGCAGCCCCCCCAGCGGGGCGGGGAATGAGCAGTTCTTC.

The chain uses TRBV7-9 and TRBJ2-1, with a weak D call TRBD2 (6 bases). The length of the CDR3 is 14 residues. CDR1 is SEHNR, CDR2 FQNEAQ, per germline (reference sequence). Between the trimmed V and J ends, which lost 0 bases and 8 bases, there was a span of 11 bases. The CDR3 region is CASSLARGWDEQFF. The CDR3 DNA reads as TGTGCCAGCAGCTTAGCGCGGGGATGGGATGAGCAGTTCTTC.

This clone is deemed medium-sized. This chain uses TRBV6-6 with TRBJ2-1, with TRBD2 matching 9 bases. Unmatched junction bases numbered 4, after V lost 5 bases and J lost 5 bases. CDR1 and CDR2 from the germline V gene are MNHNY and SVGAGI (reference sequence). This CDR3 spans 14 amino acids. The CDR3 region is CASSSGGNHNEQFF. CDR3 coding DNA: TGTGCCAGCAGTAGCGGGGGGAATCACAATGAGCAGTTCTTC.

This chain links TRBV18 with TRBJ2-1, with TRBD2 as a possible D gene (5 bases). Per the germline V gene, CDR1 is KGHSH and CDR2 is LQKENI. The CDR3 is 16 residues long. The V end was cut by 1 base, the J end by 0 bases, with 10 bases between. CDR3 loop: CASSPRAGTSYNEQFF. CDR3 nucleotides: TGTGCCAGCTCACCACGGGCGGGCACCTCCTACAATGAGCAGTTCTTC.

The CDR3 DNA reads TGTGCCAGCAGCTTGGTGTCAGATTATAGCAATCAGCCCCAGCATTTT. Amino acids: CASSLVSDYSNQPQHF. V usage is TRBV5-5 and J usage is TRBJ1-5; D call uncertain. In germline, CDR1 is SGHKS, CDR2 YYEKEE (reference sequence). Deletions cut 0 bases from V and 0 bases from J, with 10 bases between. The CDR3 runs to 16 residues.